Detailed here is one T cell receptor (beta chain). The CDR3 extends over 16 amino acids. The V and J ends lost 5 bases and 3 bases respectively, with 17 bases between them. Germline V lookup: CDR1 SGHAT, CDR2 FQNNGV. The entry originates in a study of cytomegalovirus exposure and HLA in healthy donors. Study-level background: Of all 360 or so donors who were genotyped, 75% to 90% belonged to the Caucasian-associated ancestry cluster.

PCR employed 60 Vbeta and 13 Jbeta primers. Assay used: immunoSEQ multiplex PCR; TCRdb lists only in-frame clones, some missing. The profile shows 100,000 to 150,000 clones, 84% of them singletons. The clonotype was recovered from a woman between 18 and 30 years old in good health and CMV-seropositive. V is TRBV11-2 and J is TRBJ1-3; TRBD1 might be the D (6 bases). Sequencing used PBMCs. CDR3 protein: CASSPGRGAFGNTIYF. The CDR3 bases are TGTGCCAGCAGCCCCGGCCGGGGGGCCTTTGGAAACACCATATATTTT. The full variable domain, with the rest looked up from reference TRBV11-2 and TRBJ1-3, is EAGVAQSPRYKIIEKRQSVAFWCNPISGHATLYWYQQILGQGPKLLIQFQNNGVVDDSQLPKDRFSAERLKGVDSTLKIQPAKLEDSAVYLCASSPGRGAFGNTIYFGEGSWLTVV.